Following are 6 T cell receptor beta chains from one sample sequenced in a study of T cell responses to AZD1222 COVID-19 vaccine. Some clones are missing from TCRdb's copy, which holds only in-frame ones; the method was immunoSEQ multiplex PCR. The table shows roughly 13,000 clones, with under 90% occurring only once. The sample was peripheral blood, taken 28 days after the second AZD1222 dose. Receptors originate from an adult who received the AZD1222 COVID-19 vaccine.

This clone was recorded once. The rearrangement links TRBV18 to TRBJ1-6, with a weak D call TRBD1 (5 bases). The CDR3 spans 16 residues. V was shortened by 0 bases and J by 6 bases, with 12 bases between the two germline ends. The germline V gene has CDR1 KGHSH and CDR2 LQKENI. The CDR3 nucleotides are TGTGCCAGCTCACCACCGGGGGGGTTGGCTAATTCACCCCTCCACTTT. This codes for CASSPPGGLANSPLHF.

CDR3 in amino acids: CAGSEQGTGELFF. The CDR3 DNA reads TGTGCCGGGTCCGAGCAGGGGACCGGGGAGCTGTTTTTT. The chain combines TRBV19 with TRBJ2-2, with a tentative D call TRBD1 (6 bases). Between the trimmed V and J ends, which lost 11 bases and 5 bases, there was a span of 15 bases. Looked up from germline, CDR1 is LNHDA and CDR2 is SQIVND (reference sequence). This CDR3 contains 13 residues.

The chain has TRBV28 and TRBJ2-1, with 9 bases that match TRBD1. The germline CDR1 and CDR2 sequences are MDHEN and SYDVKM. This CDR3 has 15 amino acids. The trim removed 5 bases at V and 8 bases at J, leaving 10 bases unmatched. The CDR3 region is CASSAPGTGSHEQFF. In DNA form, the CDR3 reads TGTGCCAGCAGTGCTCCCGGGACAGGGTCTCATGAGCAGTTCTTC. Based on the CDR3 plus reference TRBV28 and TRBJ2-1, the full variable domain is DVKVTQSSRYLVKRTGEKVFLECVQDMDHENMFWYRQDPGLGLRLIYFSYDVKMKEKGDIPEGYSVSREKKERFSLILESASTNQTSMYLCASSAPGTGSHEQFFGPGTRLTVL.

The chain couples TRBV18 to TRBJ2-7; D uncertain. CDR1 and CDR2 (germline): KGHSH, LQKENI. The length of the CDR3 is 15 residues. The V end was cut by 2 bases, the J end by 0 bases, with 11 bases between. CDR3 DNA sequence: TGTGCCAGCTCACCAGGGGAATCTAGCTCCTACGAGCAGTACTTC. This gives the protein CASSPGESSSYEQYF.

CDR3: CAWSRVGVGTDTQYF. CDR3 DNA: TGTGCCTGGAGCAGGGTAGGGGTTGGGACAGATACGCAGTATTTT. J is TRBJ2-3 and V is TRBV30; D perhaps matches TRBD1 (5 bases). CDR3 length: 15 amino acids. Germline V CDR1 and CDR2: GTSNPN, SVGIG (reference sequence). V lost 3 bases and J lost 3, with 16 bases in between.

This clone was observed once. This chain uses TRBV30 with TRBJ2-5, with D unresolved. V was trimmed by 0 bases and J by 5 bases, leaving 4 bases between them. CDR1 GTSNPN and CDR2 SVGIG come from the germline V gene (reference sequence). The CDR3 loop spans 11 amino acids. Here the CDR3 reads CAWSVTETQYF. In DNA form, the CDR3 reads TGTGCCTGGAGTGTCACGGAGACCCAGTACTTC.